These 23 T cell receptor beta chains share one sample of origin, sequenced in a study of OX40 agonist ivuxolimab in advanced cancers. Measured with immunoSEQ multiplex PCR; TCRdb has only the in-frame clones, and not every one. The sample consists of about 81,000 clones, around 84% of them appearing once. This material consisted of CD4+ or CD8+ T cells sorted from blood, taken in a trial of the OX40 agonist ivuxolimab. These receptors were taken from an adult with an advanced solid tumor such as melanoma, head and neck, liver or kidney cancer.

The CDR3, as DNA: TGTGCCAGCAGTCCCTATTACGTACATGGCTACACCTTC. Translated, it gives CASSPYYVHGYTF. This chain connects TRBV25-1 to TRBJ1-2; the D is unclear. Looked up from germline, CDR1 is MGHDK and CDR2 is SYGVNS. The CDR3 is 13 residues long. Between the trimmed V and J ends, which lost 5 bases and 6 bases, there was a span of 13 bases.

This chain connects TRBV27 to TRBJ2-7, with a tentative D call TRBD2 (7 bases). This CDR3 is built from 18 residues. V was cut by 5 bases and J by 2 bases, with 25 bases left in between. CDR1 and CDR2 from the germline V gene are MNHEY and SMNVEV (reference sequence). The CDR3 DNA reads as TGTGCCAGCAGTAGTCCAACATGGGGGGGACACGGGGCCTACGAGCAGTACTTC. It yields the protein CASSSPTWGGHGAYEQYF.

The gene calls are TRBV11-2 and TRBJ1-3, with a tentative D call TRBD1 (6 bases). Trimming took off 1 base at V and 7 bases at J, with 14 bases between the two ends. The CDR3 loop spans 15 amino acids. Germline V CDR1 and CDR2: SGHAT, FQNNGV. CDR3 amino acids: CASSLGGGSKNTIYF. CDR3 DNA: TGTGCCAGCAGCTTAGGAGGGGGAAGCAAGAACACCATATATTTT.

This clone occurred a few times. This rearrangement joins TRBV10-3 to TRBJ2-7, with no clear D. Germline CDR1 ENHRY, CDR2 SYGVKD. This CDR3 is built from 14 residues. Trimming cost V 2 bases and J 2 bases, with 10 bases left between them. In DNA form, the CDR3 reads TGTGCCATCAGTGAGAAAGGGCAGGCCTACGAGCAGTACTTC. This translates into CAISEKGQAYEQYF.

The chain combines TRBV10-3 with TRBJ2-3, with 10 bases identical to TRBD1. Germline-derived CDR1 and CDR2 are ENHRY and SYGVKD. The CDR3 is made up of 15 amino acids. The J segment lost 4 bases and the V segment lost 4 bases, leaving 5 bases of the junction unmatched. CDR3 nucleotides: TGTGCCATCAGTGGACAGGGGGCGCGTGCAGATACGCAGTATTTT. It translates to CAISGQGARADTQYF.

The chain carries TRBV2 and TRBJ2-3, with TRBD1 matching over 7 bases. This CDR3 is built from 16 residues. Per germline, CDR1 SNHLY and CDR2 FYNNEI. After removal of 5 bases from V and 4 bases from J, the junction contained 12 bases not matched to a gene. The CDR3 region is CASSLEGAAGADTQYF. Here the CDR3 DNA reads TGTGCCAGCAGTCTAGAGGGGGCGGCCGGGGCAGATACGCAGTATTTT.

The chain combines TRBV6-1 with TRBJ1-1; TRBD1 matches 9 bases. Germline loops: CDR1 MNHNS, CDR2 SASEGT. This CDR3 comprises 16 residues. The V and J ends lost 4 bases and 1 base, in that order; junction bases with no gene match: 7. In DNA form, the CDR3 reads TGTGCCAGCAGTGCAATCGGGACAGGGAAGAACACTGAAGCTTTCTTT. Protein product: CASSAIGTGKNTEAFF.

The chain links TRBV4-3 to TRBJ2-6, with 7 bases lining up with TRBD1. In germline, CDR1 is LGHNA, CDR2 YSLEER. J was trimmed by 1 base and V by 1 base; bases with no gene match: 4. The CDR3 extends over 17 amino acids. CDR3 amino acids: CASSQAGTASGANVLTF. As DNA, the CDR3 is TGCGCCAGCAGCCAAGCGGGGACAGCTTCTGGGGCCAACGTCCTGACTTTC.

The rearrangement uses TRBV2 and TRBJ2-5, with a tentative D call TRBD2 (6 bases). Trimming took off 9 bases at V and 7 bases at J, with 18 bases between the two ends. There are 13 residues in the CDR3. Germline V gene data show CDR1 as SNHLY and CDR2 as FYNNEI. Here the CDR3 DNA reads TGTGCCAGGCCCGGCGGGGCCAAGGGGACCCAGTACTTC. As protein: CARPGGAKGTQYF.

The V gene is TRBV5-4, the J gene TRBJ1-2; TRBD1 aligns across 7 bases. V gave up 4 bases and J gave up 8 bases; unmatched junction bases: 11. From germline, CDR1 is SGHNT and CDR2 YYREEE (reference sequence). The CDR3 runs 14 residues. The CDR3 sequence: CASSPTYDREGYTF. The CDR3 DNA is TGTGCCAGCAGCCCGACCTATGACAGGGAGGGCTACACCTTC.

This sequence joins TRBV29-1 and TRBJ2-2; a possible D gene is TRBD1 (6 bases). V gave up 1 base and J gave up 3 bases, with 18 bases separating them. CDR1 is SQVTM, CDR2 ANQGSEA, per germline. The CDR3 loop spans 17 amino acids. The CDR3 nucleotides read TGCAGCGTTGAAGTCGGGGACACTGGCCATTACACCGGGGAGCTGTTTTTT. Encoded protein: CSVEVGDTGHYTGELFF.

J is TRBJ2-1 and V is TRBV5-8; D remains unclear. The germline CDR1 and CDR2 sequences are SGHTS and YDEGEE. The CDR3 is made up of 12 amino acids. Trimming removed 5 bases at V and 4 bases at J, with 7 bases between. As DNA, the CDR3 is TGTGCCAGCAGTACTCGGTACAATGAGCAGTTCTTC. It translates to CASSTRYNEQFF.

The gene calls are TRBV28 and TRBJ2-2; no clear D gene. Germline CDR1 MDHEN, CDR2 SYDVKM. The CDR3 contains 12 residues. Trimming shortened V by 5 bases and J by 8 bases, and 9 bases separated the two germline ends. CDR3 amino acids: CASSPGVGELFF. CDR3 DNA: TGTGCCAGCAGTCCTGGAGTTGGGGAGCTGTTTTTT.

This chain joins TRBV6-1 and TRBJ1-2; a possible D gene is TRBD1 (5 bases). The CDR3 consists of 13 residues. Germline loops: CDR1 MNHNS, CDR2 SASEGT. V was shortened by 2 bases and J by 8 bases, with 12 bases between the two germline ends. CDR3 loop: CASSEYKGLGYTF. The CDR3 DNA sequence: TGTGCCAGCAGTGAATACAAGGGGCTCGGCTACACCTTC.

The chain carries TRBV14 and TRBJ2-1, with D possibly being TRBD2 (5 bases). V lost 1 base, J lost 3 bases, and 7 bases lay in between. The CDR3 runs 14 residues. Germline CDR1 is SGHDN and CDR2 is FVKESK. CDR3 sequence (DNA): TGTGCCAGCAGCCAAGCGGGGTACTACAATGAGCAGTTCTTC. Protein product: CASSQAGYYNEQFF.

This CDR3 reads CATGQGTPGEQYF. The DNA for the CDR3 is TGTGCCACAGGACAGGGAACACCTGGCGAGCAGTACTTC. The chain carries TRBV6-6 and TRBJ2-7, with 8 bases identical to TRBD1. J lost 6 bases, V lost 10 bases, and 11 bases had no gene match. The CDR3 totals 13 residues. Germline-derived CDR1 and CDR2 are MNHNY and SVGAGI (reference sequence).

The rearrangement links TRBV6-5 to TRBJ2-7; D possibly matches TRBD1 or TRBD2 (6 bases each). Trimming took 2 bases from V and 6 from J, leaving 20 bases between them. CDR1 is MNHEY, CDR2 SVGAGI, per germline. There are 16 residues in the CDR3. Written as DNA, the CDR3 is TGTGCCAGCAGTTACGTTGGGGGGCGGTCGGGGCTCGAGCAGTACTTC. Its protein product is CASSYVGGRSGLEQYF.

The chain employs TRBV7-3 and TRBJ2-3; the D gene is possibly TRBD2 (6 bases). V dropped 8 bases and J dropped 1 base, with 7 bases sitting between them. Germline-derived CDR1 and CDR2 are SGHTA and FQGTGA. The CDR3 is 12 amino acids. The CDR3 spells CASGGGTDTQYF. The CDR3 nucleotides are TGTGCCAGCGGAGGGGGCACAGATACGCAGTATTTT.

The chain has TRBV7-2 and TRBJ1-1; D not certain. CDR1 is SGHTA, CDR2 FQGNSA, per germline. The V and J ends lost 1 base and 1 base respectively, with 13 bases between them. The CDR3 has 16 amino acids. CDR3 coding DNA: TGTGCCAGCAGCTTAGTCTTTCCGGGTAGGAACACTGAAGCTTTCTTT. Translated: CASSLVFPGRNTEAFF.

The chain employs TRBV28 and TRBJ1-4; D uncertain. The CDR3 runs 14 residues. The germline V and J ends were trimmed by 0 bases and 3 bases, with 5 bases remaining between them. CDR1 and CDR2 (germline): MDHEN, SYDVKM. This CDR3 is CASSLWRANEKLFF. Here the CDR3 DNA reads TGTGCCAGCAGTTTATGGAGGGCTAATGAAAAACTGTTTTTT.

The chain joins TRBV6-1 to TRBJ1-5; D may be TRBD1 (5 bases). V was pared by 6 bases and J by 4 bases, with 10 bases between. The germline V gene has CDR1 MNHNS and CDR2 SASEGT. This CDR3 spans 13 amino acids. CDR3 coding DNA: TGTGCCAGCAGCGGGACGGAGAATCAGCCCCAGCATTTT. Residues: CASSGTENQPQHF.

The gene calls are TRBV5-4 and TRBJ2-1; D gene uncertain. Trimming shortened V by 1 base and J by 5 bases, and 7 bases separated the two germline ends. The CDR3 runs to 13 residues. The germline gives CDR1 SGHNT, CDR2 YYREEE (reference sequence). CDR3 DNA sequence: TGTGCCAGCAGCTTGAGTAGCCACAATGAGCAGTTCTTC. It is translated as CASSLSSHNEQFF. The full variable domain, with the rest looked up from reference TRBV5-4 and TRBJ2-1, is ETGVTQSPTHLIKTRGQQVTLRCSSQSGHNTVSWYQQALGQGPQFIFQYYREEENGRGNFPPRFSGLQFPNYSSELNVNALELDDSALYLCASSLSSHNEQFFGPGTRLTVL.

The chain joins TRBV29-1 to TRBJ1-2; 9 bases map to TRBD1. The CDR3 contains 13 residues. CDR1 SQVTM and CDR2 ANQGSEA come from the germline V gene. Trimming at V came to 6 bases and at J to 2 bases, leaving 4 bases not matched to a gene. The CDR3 DNA is TGCAGCGTGGATGGGACAGGGAACTATGGCTACACCTTC. Protein product: CSVDGTGNYGYTF.